This T cell receptor beta chain was sequenced for a study of blood T cell repertoires in COVID-19. Some clones are missing from TCRdb's copy, which holds only in-frame ones; the method was immunoSEQ multiplex PCR. Among under 300,000 clones listed, approximately 83% were seen once. The CDR3 runs to 16 residues. V was clipped by 2 bases and J by 7 bases; unmatched bases: 10. The germline V gene encodes CDR1 MNHEY and CDR2 SVGAGI. The specimen was peripheral blood. The V and J genes are TRBV6-5 and TRBJ2-2; 7 bases align to TRBD1. This sequence was found in an elderly woman with acute or convalescent COVID-19. The CDR3 DNA follows: TGTGCCAGCAGTTACCAAGGGACAGCTTTGGGCGGGGAGCTGTTTTTT. Residues: CASSYQGTALGGELFF.